What follows describes a single TCR beta chain. It has no known antigen specificity. No clone much larger than this one lies a single base away; base qualities are absent. The donors were included in the validation cohort of around 120 subjects, a group kept apart from the approximately 670-subject first cohort. Cut back by 3 bases and 2 bases, the V and J ends lie 14 bases apart. The CDR3 spans 16 residues, from the cysteine through the phenylalanine. The entry retains the CDR3 DNA only, 48 bases that are in frame from base 1. Taken from the germline V gene, the CDR1 and CDR2 loops are KGHSH and LQKENI. The entry originates in a study of cytomegalovirus exposure and HLA in healthy donors (dated by TCRdb to about 2017). Broadly, across the study: A later analysis indicated that the roughly 120 validation repertoires were generated on the platform also employed for the 700 or so repertoires of the first cohort. The study aimed to test whether signatures of past pathogen exposure could be identified by cataloging public T cell receptors. In addition to the first cohort of roughly 700 subjects, a separate validation cohort of around 110 different subjects was used. To predict cytomegalovirus infection status, the study brought together high-throughput TCR immunosequencing, statistical association of individual TCRs with disease status, and machine learning. What the work shows at the level of the full study, not this receptor alone: In vitro tests confirmed that a few of the cytomegalovirus-associated TCR beta chains recognize cytomegalovirus antigens. A later analysis had no HLA typing for the validation cohort, so co-occurrence there was scored across all 130 or so repertoires. Most TCR sequences were seen in very few donors, while some public TCRs were found in many individuals. The study gave a list of over 150 TCR beta chains associated with cytomegalovirus. In both the original and validation cohorts, the classifier was reported to diagnose cytomegalovirus status with high specificity and sensitivity. The authors suggested that the approach could potentially be generalized to other disease states and immunological phenotypes. In a later analysis, TCRs clustered in the first cohort were found to also tend to co-occur in the roughly 130 validation repertoires, with roughly 93% of cluster scores above 0.

Receptor libraries were prepared by the immunoSEQ multiplex PCR assay. The paper's data handling went like this. A statistical classification framework was built to diagnose cytomegalovirus status from the catalog of TCR beta chain sequences. In its TCRdb copy, this immuneACCESS table keeps in-frame sequences only and misses some clones. Where compared with another copy, unresolved V genes explain less than half of these, and the others have no known cause. The DNA gave D and trimming, while V, J and clone size come from that table. This sample holds roughly 120,000 clones; roughly 84% were observed only once. The ten largest account for 2.1% of the sample.

The sequence was obtained from a woman aged 30 to 39 in good health and CMV-seronegative. Material for sequencing was PBMCs. Rearrangement joined TRBV18 to TRBJ2-1, with a tentative D gene TRBD1 over 5 matching bases. In nucleotides, the sequence is TGTGCCAGCTCACCTCCCAACTCAGGGCCCTACAATGAGCAGTTCTTC. Translated, it reads CASSPPNSGPYNEQFF. Where the CDR3 stops, the reference TRBV18 and TRBJ2-1 genes take over; the full variable domain is NAGVMQNPRHLVRRRGQEARLRCSPMKGHSHVYWYRQLPEEGLKFMVYLQKENIIDESGMPKERFSAEFPKEGPSILRIQQVVRGDSAAYFCASSPPNSGPYNEQFFGPGTRLTVL.